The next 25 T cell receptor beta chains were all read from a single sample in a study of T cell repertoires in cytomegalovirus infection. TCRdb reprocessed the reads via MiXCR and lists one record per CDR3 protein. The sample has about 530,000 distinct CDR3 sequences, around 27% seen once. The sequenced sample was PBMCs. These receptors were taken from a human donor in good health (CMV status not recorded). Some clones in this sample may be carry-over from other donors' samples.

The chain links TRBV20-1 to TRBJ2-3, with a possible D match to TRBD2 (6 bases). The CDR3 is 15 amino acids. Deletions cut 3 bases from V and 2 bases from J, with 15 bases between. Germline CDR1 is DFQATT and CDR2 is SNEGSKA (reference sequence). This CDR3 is CSASDGRRTTDTQYF. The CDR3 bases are TGCAGTGCTAGCGACGGGAGAAGAACCACAGATACGCAGTATTTT.

The CDR3, as DNA: TGTGCCAGCAGCTTAGGACAGGGTGGTTCACCCCTCCACTTT. Its protein product is CASSLGQGGSPLHF. The genes are TRBV7-3 and TRBJ1-6, with 8 bases lining up with TRBD1. V shed 2 bases and J 9 bases; nucleotides not matched to a gene: 3. Germline CDR1 is SGHTA and CDR2 is FQGTGA. The CDR3 covers 14 residues.

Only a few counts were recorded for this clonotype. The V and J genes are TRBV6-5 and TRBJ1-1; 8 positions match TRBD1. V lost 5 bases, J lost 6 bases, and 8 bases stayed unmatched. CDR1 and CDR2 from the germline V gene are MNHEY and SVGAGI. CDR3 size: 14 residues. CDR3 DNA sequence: TGTGCCAGCAGTCGTACAGGGGGGATCTCTGAAGCTTTCTTT. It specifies CASSRTGGISEAFF.

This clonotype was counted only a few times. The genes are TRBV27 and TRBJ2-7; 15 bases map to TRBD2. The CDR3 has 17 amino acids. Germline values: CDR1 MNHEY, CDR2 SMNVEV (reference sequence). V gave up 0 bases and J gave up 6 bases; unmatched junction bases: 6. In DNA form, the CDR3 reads TGTGCCAGCAGTTTATCGGCGGGGACTAGCGGGAGGTCCGAGCAGTACTTC. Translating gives CASSLSAGTSGRSEQYF.

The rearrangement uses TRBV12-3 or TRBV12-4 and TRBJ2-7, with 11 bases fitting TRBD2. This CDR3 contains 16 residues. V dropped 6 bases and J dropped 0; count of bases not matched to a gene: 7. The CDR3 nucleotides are TGTGCCAGCAGCCTGGGGACTAGCGGAAACTCCTACGAGCAGTACGTC. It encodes CASSLGTSGNSYEQYV.

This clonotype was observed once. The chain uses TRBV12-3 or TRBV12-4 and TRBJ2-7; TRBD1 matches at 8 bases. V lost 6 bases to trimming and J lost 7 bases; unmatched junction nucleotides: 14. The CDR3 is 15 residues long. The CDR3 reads CASSQRTGKVGEQYF. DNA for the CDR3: TGTGCCAGCAGCCAAAGGACAGGGAAGGTTGGGGAGCAGTACTTC.

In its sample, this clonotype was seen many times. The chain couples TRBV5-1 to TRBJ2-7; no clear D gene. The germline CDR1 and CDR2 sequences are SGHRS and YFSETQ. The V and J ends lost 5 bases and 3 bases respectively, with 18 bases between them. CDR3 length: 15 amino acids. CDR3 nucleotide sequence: TGCGCCAGCAGAGAAGGCCGGGCCCTAAGCTACGAGCAGTACTTC. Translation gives CASREGRALSYEQYF.

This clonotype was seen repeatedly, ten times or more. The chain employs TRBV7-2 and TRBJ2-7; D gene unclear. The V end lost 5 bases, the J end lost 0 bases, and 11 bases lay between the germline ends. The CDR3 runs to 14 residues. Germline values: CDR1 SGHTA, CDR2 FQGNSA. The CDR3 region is CASSALGYSYEQYF. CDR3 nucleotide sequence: TGTGCCAGCAGCGCCCTGGGGTACTCCTACGAGCAGTACTTC.

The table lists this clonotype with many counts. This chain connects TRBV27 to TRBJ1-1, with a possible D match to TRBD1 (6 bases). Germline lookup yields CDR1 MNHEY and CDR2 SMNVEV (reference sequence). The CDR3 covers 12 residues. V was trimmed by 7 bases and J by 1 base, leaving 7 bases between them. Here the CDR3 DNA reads TGTGCCAGCATGGGACAGAACACTGAAGCTTTCTTT. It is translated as CASMGQNTEAFF.

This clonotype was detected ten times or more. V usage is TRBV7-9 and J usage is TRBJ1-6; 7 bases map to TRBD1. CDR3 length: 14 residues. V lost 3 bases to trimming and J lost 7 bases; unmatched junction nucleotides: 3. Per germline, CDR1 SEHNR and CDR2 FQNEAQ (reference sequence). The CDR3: CASSLEGGNSPLHF. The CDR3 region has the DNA TGTGCCAGCAGCTTGGAAGGGGGCAATTCACCCCTCCACTTT. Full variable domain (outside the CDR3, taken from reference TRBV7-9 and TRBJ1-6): DTGVSQNPRHKITKRGQNVTFRCDPISEHNRLYWYRQTLGQGPEFLTYFQNEAQLEKSRLLSDRFSAERPKGSFSTLEIQRTEQGDSAMYLCASSLEGGNSPLHFGNGTRLTVT.

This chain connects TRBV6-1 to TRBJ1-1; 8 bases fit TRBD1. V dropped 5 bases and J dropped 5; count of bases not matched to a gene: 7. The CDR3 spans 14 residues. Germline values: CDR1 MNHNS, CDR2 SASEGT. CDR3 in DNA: TGTGCCAGCAGTCGGGACAGGCGGTCGACTGAAGCTTTCTTT. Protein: CASSRDRRSTEAFF.

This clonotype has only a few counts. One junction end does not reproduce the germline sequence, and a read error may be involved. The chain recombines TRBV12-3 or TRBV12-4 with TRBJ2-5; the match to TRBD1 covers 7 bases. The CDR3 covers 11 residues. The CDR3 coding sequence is TGTGCCAGCAGTACCCGACAGGGCCTGAACTTC. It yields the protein CASSTRQGLNF.

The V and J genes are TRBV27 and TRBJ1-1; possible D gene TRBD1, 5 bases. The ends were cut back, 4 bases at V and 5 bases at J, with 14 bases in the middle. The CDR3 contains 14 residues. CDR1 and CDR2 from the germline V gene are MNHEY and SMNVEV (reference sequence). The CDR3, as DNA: TGTGCCAGCAGTTCACGGGCCGGGGCGACTGAAGCTTTCTTT. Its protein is CASSSRAGATEAFF.

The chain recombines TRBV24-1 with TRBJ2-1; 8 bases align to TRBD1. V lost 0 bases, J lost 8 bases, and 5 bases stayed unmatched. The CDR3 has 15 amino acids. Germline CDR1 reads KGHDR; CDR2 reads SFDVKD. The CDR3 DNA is TGTGCCACCAGTGATTTGACAGGGGGTAAATATGAGCAGTTCTTC. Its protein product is CATSDLTGGKYEQFF.

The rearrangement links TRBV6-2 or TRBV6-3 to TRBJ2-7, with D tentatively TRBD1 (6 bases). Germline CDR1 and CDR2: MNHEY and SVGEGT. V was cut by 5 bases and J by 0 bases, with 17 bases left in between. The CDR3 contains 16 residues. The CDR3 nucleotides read TGTGCCAGCAGTCCTGGACAGAGAAGGAGCTCCTACGAGCAGTACGTC. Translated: CASSPGQRRSSYEQYV.

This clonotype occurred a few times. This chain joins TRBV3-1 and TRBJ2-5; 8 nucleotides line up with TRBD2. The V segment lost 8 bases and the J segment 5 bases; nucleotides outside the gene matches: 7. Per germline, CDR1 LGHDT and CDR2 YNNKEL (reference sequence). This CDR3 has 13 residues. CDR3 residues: CASRSGSIETQYF. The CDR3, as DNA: TGTGCCAGCCGCAGCGGGAGTATTGAGACCCAGTACTTC.

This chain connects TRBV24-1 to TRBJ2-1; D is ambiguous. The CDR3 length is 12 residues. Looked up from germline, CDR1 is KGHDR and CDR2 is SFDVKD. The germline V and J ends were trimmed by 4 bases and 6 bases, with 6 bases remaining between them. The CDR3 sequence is CATSDPPNEQFF. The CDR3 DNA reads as TGTGCCACCAGTGACCCCCCCAATGAGCAGTTCTTC.

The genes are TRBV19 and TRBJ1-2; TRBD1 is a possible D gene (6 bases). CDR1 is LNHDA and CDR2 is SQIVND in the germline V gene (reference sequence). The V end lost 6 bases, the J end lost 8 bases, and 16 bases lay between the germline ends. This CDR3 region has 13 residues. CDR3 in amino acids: CASRLRAGDGYTF. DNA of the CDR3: TGTGCCAGTAGACTCCGGGCAGGGGACGGCTACACCTTC.

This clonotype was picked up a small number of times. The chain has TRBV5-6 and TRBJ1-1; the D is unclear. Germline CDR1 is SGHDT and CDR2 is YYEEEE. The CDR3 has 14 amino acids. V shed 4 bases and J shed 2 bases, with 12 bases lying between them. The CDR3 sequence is CASSGGGINTEAFF. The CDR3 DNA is TGTGCCAGCAGCGGCGGCGGGATAAACACTGAAGCTTTCTTT.

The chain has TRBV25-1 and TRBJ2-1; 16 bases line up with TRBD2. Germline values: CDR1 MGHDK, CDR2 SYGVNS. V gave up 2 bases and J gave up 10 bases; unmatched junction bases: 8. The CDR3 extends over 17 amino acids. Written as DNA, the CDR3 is TGTGCCAGCAGTGAACCTCCGGGACTAGCGGGAGGGCGGGAGCAGTTCTTC. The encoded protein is CASSEPPGLAGGREQFF.

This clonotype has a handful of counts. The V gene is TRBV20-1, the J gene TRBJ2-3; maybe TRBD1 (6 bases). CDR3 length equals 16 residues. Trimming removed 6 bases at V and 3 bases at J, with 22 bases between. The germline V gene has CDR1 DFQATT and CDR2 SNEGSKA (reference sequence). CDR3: CSASLRGQGRTDTQYF. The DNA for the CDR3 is TGCAGTGCATCTCTTAGGGGTCAGGGGAGAACAGATACGCAGTATTTT.

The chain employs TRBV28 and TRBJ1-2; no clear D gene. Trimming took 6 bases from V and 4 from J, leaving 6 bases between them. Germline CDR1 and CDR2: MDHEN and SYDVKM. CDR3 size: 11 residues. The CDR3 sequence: CASRTSYGYTF. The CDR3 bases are TGTGCCAGCAGAACCAGCTATGGCTACACCTTC.

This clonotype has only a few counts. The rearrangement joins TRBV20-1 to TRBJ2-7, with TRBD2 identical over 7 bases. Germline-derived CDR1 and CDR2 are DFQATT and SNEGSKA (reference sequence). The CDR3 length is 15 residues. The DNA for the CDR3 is TGCACCGCAAGGCCCTATGGGGGGGGGAATCTCGAGCAGTACTTC. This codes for CTARPYGGGNLEQYF.

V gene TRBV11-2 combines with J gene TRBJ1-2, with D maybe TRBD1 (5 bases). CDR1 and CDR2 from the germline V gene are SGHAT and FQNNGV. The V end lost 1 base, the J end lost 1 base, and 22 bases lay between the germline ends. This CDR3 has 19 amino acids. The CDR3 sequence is CASSLGRWLAGSLNYGYTF. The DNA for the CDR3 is TGTGCCAGCAGCTTAGGTCGGTGGTTGGCAGGGTCCCTTAACTATGGCTACACCTTC.

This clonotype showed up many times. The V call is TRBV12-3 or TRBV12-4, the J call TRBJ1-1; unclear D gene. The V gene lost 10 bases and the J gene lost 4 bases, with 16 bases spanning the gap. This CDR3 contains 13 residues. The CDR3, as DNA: TGTGCCACCCAAAAGGGAACGGGCACTGAAGCTTTCTTT. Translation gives CATQKGTGTEAFF.